These 28 T cell receptor beta chains originate from one sample sequenced in a study of blood T cell repertoires in COVID-19. Sequencing used immunoSEQ multiplex PCR; TCRdb keeps in-frame clones, though not all of them. In the table there are about 400,000 clones, approximately 86% of which are singletons. Sequencing was performed on peripheral blood. The receptors shown here come from a human donor in a cohort sampled during active COVID-19.

This chain uses TRBV30 with TRBJ2-3, with D unresolved. Germline values: CDR1 GTSNPN, CDR2 SVGIG (reference sequence). The CDR3 is 16 residues long. V lost 4 bases and J lost 2, with 19 bases in between. The CDR3 region is CAWTSAVADFTDTQYF. CDR3 DNA: TGTGCCTGGACCTCGGCAGTCGCGGATTTCACAGATACGCAGTATTTT.

J is TRBJ1-2 and V is TRBV28; 9 bases match TRBD1. The CDR3 totals 17 residues. From germline, CDR1 is MDHEN and CDR2 SYDVKM. V lost 6 bases to trimming and J lost 7 bases; unmatched junction nucleotides: 18. The CDR3: CASSLLPGTGRGGGYTF. The CDR3, as DNA: TGTGCCAGCAGCCTACTCCCCGGGACAGGGCGAGGGGGTGGCTACACCTTC.

This chain links TRBV15 with TRBJ2-5, with 7 bases aligning to TRBD1. V lost 3 bases and J lost 4; bases outside the gene matches: 11. The CDR3 totals 16 residues. The germline V gene has CDR1 LNHNV and CDR2 YYDKDF (reference sequence). CDR3 in amino acids: CATSRGWGQTRETQYF. The CDR3, as DNA: TGTGCCACCAGCAGGGGCTGGGGACAGACCCGAGAGACCCAGTACTTC.

This sequence joins TRBV19 and TRBJ2-3; 14 bases match TRBD2. Germline CDR1 and CDR2: LNHDA and SQIVND (reference sequence). Germline trimming cut 5 bases from V and 6 bases from J; bases unmatched to any gene: 4. The CDR3 sequence is 15 residues long. The CDR3 loop is CASSPRTSGGDTQYF. For the CDR3, the DNA is TGTGCCAGTAGTCCACGGACTAGCGGGGGGGATACGCAGTATTTT.

The V call is TRBV5-1, the J call TRBJ1-2; 9 bases map to TRBD1. Per the germline V gene, CDR1 is SGHRS and CDR2 is YFSETQ. The V segment lost 4 bases and the J segment 3 bases; nucleotides outside the gene matches: 7. The length of the CDR3 is 15 residues. In nucleotides, the CDR3 is TGCGCCAGCAGCGCCAGTACAGGGGGCTACTATGGCTACACCTTC. It yields the protein CASSASTGGYYGYTF. The whole variable domain, filled in from reference TRBV5-1 and TRBJ1-2, reads KAGVTQTPRYLIKTRGQQVTLSCSPISGHRSVSWYQQTPGQGLQFLFEYFSETQRNKGNFPGRFSGRQFSNSRSEMNVSTLELGDSALYLCASSASTGGYYGYTFGSGTRLTVV.

The chain recombines TRBV4-1 with TRBJ1-1, with unresolved D. Trimming left V 4 bases short and J 1 base short, with 13 bases between. CDR1 is MGHRA and CDR2 is YSYEKL in the germline V gene. The CDR3 covers 15 residues. Here the CDR3 reads CASSRGPGWNTEAFF. The CDR3, as DNA: TGCGCCAGCAGCCGTGGTCCGGGGTGGAACACTGAAGCTTTCTTT.

This sequence joins TRBV5-5 and TRBJ2-5; D perhaps matches TRBD1 (6 bases). The V end lost 1 base, the J end lost 3 bases, and 10 bases lay between the germline ends. This CDR3 has 14 amino acids. CDR1 and CDR2 (germline): SGHKS, YYEKEE (reference sequence). In DNA form, the CDR3 reads TGTGCCAGCAGCTTGAGACAGGACAAAGAGACCCAGTACTTC. The encoded protein is CASSLRQDKETQYF.

J is TRBJ1-3 and V is TRBV5-6, with a weak D call TRBD1 (5 bases). The CDR3 consists of 18 residues. Germline lookup yields CDR1 SGHDT and CDR2 YYEEEE. V dropped 0 bases and J dropped 0 bases, with 16 bases sitting between them. The CDR3 is CASSLEAGEGNSGNTIYF. The CDR3 DNA reads as TGTGCCAGCAGCTTGGAGGCGGGGGAGGGGAACTCTGGAAACACCATATATTTT. Together with reference TRBV5-6 and TRBJ1-3, the CDR3 gives the full variable domain: DAGVTQSPTHLIKTRGQQVTLRCSPKSGHDTVSWYQQALGQGPQFIFQYYEEEERQRGNFPDRFSGHQFPNYSSELNVNALLLGDSALYLCASSLEAGEGNSGNTIYFGEGSWLTVV.

The chain links TRBV25-1 to TRBJ2-1; 8 bases agree with TRBD1. The germline gives CDR1 MGHDK, CDR2 SYGVNS. The CDR3 is 14 residues long. V lost 6 bases, J lost 8 bases, and 9 bases stayed unmatched. This chain's CDR3 is CASSRTGWDDEQFF. Written as DNA, the CDR3 is TGTGCCAGCAGCCGGACAGGGTGGGACGATGAGCAGTTCTTC.

V is TRBV5-1 and J is TRBJ2-7, with 8 bases lining up with TRBD2. Germline CDR1 reads SGHRS; CDR2 reads YFSETQ. CDR3 size: 16 residues. The ends lost 0 bases at V and 2 bases at J; junction bases unmatched: 7. CDR3 loop: CASSLAGGAKPYEQYF. CDR3 nucleotide sequence: TGCGCCAGCAGCTTGGCCGGGGGGGCCAAACCCTACGAGCAGTACTTC.

This clone was recorded a few times. The chain has TRBV2 and TRBJ2-3, with TRBD2 matching over 7 bases. The trim removed 6 bases at V and 5 bases at J, leaving 5 bases unmatched. The CDR3 spans 13 residues. CDR1 and CDR2 from the germline V gene are SNHLY and FYNNEI. The CDR3 DNA follows: TGTGCCAGCAGGGGAGTAGCGGGAGATACGCAGTATTTT. Encoded protein: CASRGVAGDTQYF.

The V and J genes are TRBV24-1 and TRBJ2-1; 10 positions agree with TRBD1. Per germline, CDR1 KGHDR and CDR2 SFDVKD. The CDR3 is made up of 16 amino acids. Trimming took 9 bases from V and 7 from J; bases not matched to a gene: 14. The CDR3 DNA is TGTGCCACCGGGGACAGGGGTAAAGGAGTTGGTAATGAGCAGTTCTTC. It translates to CATGDRGKGVGNEQFF.

The V and J genes are TRBV30 and TRBJ2-7; 8 bases line up with TRBD2. Germline V gene sequence: CDR1 GTSNPN, CDR2 SVGIG (reference sequence). The CDR3 runs to 16 residues. The ends lost 1 base at V and 6 bases at J; junction bases unmatched: 14. This chain's CDR3 is CAWSDYGRGASGEQYF. CDR3 DNA sequence: TGTGCCTGGAGTGACTACGGGCGGGGGGCCTCCGGCGAGCAGTACTTC.

This chain connects TRBV10-3 to TRBJ2-1; 12 bases are shared with TRBD2. CDR3 length: 22 amino acids. V lost 2 bases and J lost 0; bases outside the gene matches: 17. The V gene's germline CDR1 is ENHRY and CDR2 SYGVKD. CDR3 amino acids: CAISEPPIRTSGKGGSYNEQFF. The CDR3 DNA is TGTGCCATCAGTGAGCCCCCTATTAGGACTAGCGGGAAGGGAGGCTCCTACAATGAGCAGTTCTTC.

This rearrangement joins TRBV24-1 to TRBJ1-5, with D possibly being TRBD1 (6 bases). Per germline, CDR1 KGHDR and CDR2 SFDVKD. V was clipped by 4 bases and J by 5 bases, with 11 bases between them. This CDR3 spans 14 amino acids. CDR3 DNA sequence: TGTGCCACCAGTGAGCCAGGGGACGATCAGCCCCAGCATTTT. As protein: CATSEPGDDQPQHF.

The V and J genes are TRBV18 and TRBJ1-3; TRBD1 aligns across 9 bases. Trimming cost V 3 bases and J 1 base; bases outside gene matches: 4. The germline gives CDR1 KGHSH, CDR2 LQKENI. This CDR3 spans 16 amino acids. The CDR3 region has the DNA TGTGCCAGCTCACCTGAGGGACAGGGATCTGGAAACACCATATATTTT. It yields the protein CASSPEGQGSGNTIYF.

The J gene is TRBJ2-3, the V gene TRBV6-1, with 9 nucleotides matching TRBD2. CDR1 is MNHNS and CDR2 is SASEGT in the germline V gene. V gave up 0 bases and J gave up 6 bases; unmatched junction bases: 10. The CDR3 runs to 17 residues. The CDR3 is CASSEAPSGGPGDTQYF. Written as DNA, the CDR3 is TGTGCCAGCAGTGAAGCGCCCAGCGGGGGGCCGGGGGATACGCAGTATTTT.

V usage is TRBV11-2 and J usage is TRBJ2-6; D perhaps matches TRBD1 (6 bases). Between the trimmed V and J ends, which lost 0 bases and 0 bases, there was a span of 12 bases. The germline V gene encodes CDR1 SGHAT and CDR2 FQNNGV. CDR3 length: 18 amino acids. The CDR3 spells CASSLEQGGFSGANVLTF. DNA for the CDR3: TGTGCCAGCAGCTTAGAACAGGGTGGTTTCTCTGGGGCCAACGTCCTGACTTTC.

The J gene is TRBJ2-5, the V gene TRBV28; 8 bases match TRBD1. The CDR3 runs to 14 residues. CDR1 MDHEN and CDR2 SYDVKM come from the germline V gene. V was pared by 4 bases and J by 3 bases, with 4 bases of the junction left unmatched. CDR3 sequence: CASSSIQGEETQYF. CDR3 bases: TGTGCCAGCAGTTCGATACAGGGGGAAGAGACCCAGTACTTC.

J is TRBJ2-2 and V is TRBV7-2; 8 bases fit TRBD1. CDR3 length: 15 residues. The trim removed 5 bases at V and 1 base at J, leaving 3 bases unmatched. Germline CDR1 reads SGHTA; CDR2 reads FQGNSA. CDR3 bases: TGTGCCAGCAGCCCCGGGACAGGGAACACCGGGGAGCTGTTTTTT. This gives the protein CASSPGTGNTGELFF.

The chain is built from TRBV27 and TRBJ2-5; 7 nucleotides line up with TRBD2. Germline-derived CDR1 and CDR2 are MNHEY and SMNVEV (reference sequence). The ends lost 2 bases at V and 2 bases at J; junction bases unmatched: 8. The CDR3 is 16 amino acids. The CDR3 region is CASSLGRQRGQETQYF. CDR3 nucleotides: TGTGCCAGCAGTTTAGGAAGGCAGCGGGGACAAGAGACCCAGTACTTC.

This clone is a singleton in its sample. The chain combines TRBV28 with TRBJ2-7; D might be TRBD1 (6 bases). The length of the CDR3 is 15 residues. The ends were cut back, 3 bases at V and 0 bases at J, with 12 bases in the middle. Germline CDR1 reads MDHEN; CDR2 reads SYDVKM. The CDR3 coding sequence is TGTGCCAGCAGTTTTGACGGACAGACCTCCTACGAGCAGTACTTC. It encodes CASSFDGQTSYEQYF.

This chain uses TRBV13 with TRBJ1-3; no clear D gene. Germline lookup yields CDR1 PRHDT and CDR2 FYEKMQ (reference sequence). The length of the CDR3 is 16 residues. V dropped 1 base and J dropped 1 base, with 11 bases sitting between them. In nucleotides, the CDR3 is TGTGCCAGCAGCTTAGTCCCCCTGGCTTCTGGAAACACCATATATTTT. As protein: CASSLVPLASGNTIYF.

V is TRBV9 and J is TRBJ1-2; 7 nucleotides agree with TRBD1. J lost 4 bases, V lost 4 bases, and 7 bases had no gene match. Germline V gene data show CDR1 as SGDLS and CDR2 as YYNGEE. The CDR3 has 14 amino acids. As DNA, the CDR3 is TGTGCCAGCAGCCCCCGACAGGGTTTCTATGGCTACACCTTC. This translates into CASSPRQGFYGYTF. Together with reference TRBV9 and TRBJ1-2, the CDR3 gives the full variable domain: DSGVTQTPKHLITATGQRVTLRCSPRSGDLSVYWYQQSLDQGLQFLIQYYNGEERAKGNILERFSAQQFPDLHSELNLSSLELGDSALYFCASSPRQGFYGYTFGSGTRLTVV.

The V call is TRBV7-2, the J call TRBJ2-1, with 10 positions matching TRBD2. Germline trimming cut 5 bases from V and 7 bases from J; bases unmatched to any gene: 5. CDR1 and CDR2 (germline): SGHTA, FQGNSA. CDR3 length: 14 residues. The CDR3 DNA is TGTGCCAGCAGCAGGCTAGCGGGAGTAAATGAGCAGTTCTTC. Encoded protein: CASSRLAGVNEQFF.

The chain joins TRBV6-5 to TRBJ2-7, with 9 bases matching TRBD1. The CDR3 runs 14 residues. The V segment lost 11 bases and the J segment 0 bases; nucleotides outside the gene matches: 8. Germline CDR1 MNHEY, CDR2 SVGAGI. Here the CDR3 reads CACRPGQGSYEQYF. The CDR3 nucleotides read TGTGCCTGTCGACCGGGACAGGGCTCCTACGAGCAGTACTTC.

The rearrangement links TRBV18 to TRBJ2-4; D perhaps matches TRBD2 (5 bases). Trimming removed 3 bases at V and 6 bases at J, with 15 bases between. Per germline, CDR1 KGHSH and CDR2 LQKENI. CDR3 length: 15 amino acids. The CDR3 here is CASSPWAGVRNIQYF. The DNA of the CDR3 is TGTGCCAGCTCACCTTGGGCCGGGGTGAGAAACATTCAGTACTTC.

The chain combines TRBV19 with TRBJ1-5, with 7 bases identical to TRBD1. The CDR3 length is 14 residues. After removal of 4 bases from V and 7 bases from J, the junction contained 7 bases not matched to a gene. Per the germline V gene, CDR1 is LNHDA and CDR2 is SQIVND (reference sequence). The CDR3 sequence is CASSNRGLGQPQHF. For the CDR3, the DNA is TGTGCCAGTAGTAATAGGGGGCTAGGACAGCCCCAGCATTTT. Complete variable domain (other parts from reference TRBV19 and TRBJ1-5): DGGITQSPKYLFRKEGQNVTLSCEQNLNHDAMYWYRQDPGQGLRLIYYSQIVNDFQKGDIAEGYSVSREKKESFPLTVTSAQKNPTAFYLCASSNRGLGQPQHFGDGTRLSIL.